The 17 T cell receptor beta chains given below trace back to one sample, sequenced in a study of shared T cell receptors in the human thymus. Assay used: immunoSEQ multiplex PCR; TCRdb lists only in-frame clones, some missing. The sample shows hundreds of thousands of clones, around three quarters of them seen only once. These same data were also listed under a study on human thymus T cells.

Sequencing was carried out using thymocytes. The receptor set was obtained from a boy less than two years old with a congenital heart defect.

The rearrangement links TRBV9 to TRBJ2-1; TRBD2 aligns across 10 bases. The ends lost 4 bases at V and 4 bases at J; junction bases unmatched: 8. The CDR3 spans 16 residues. Germline CDR1 reads SGDLS; CDR2 reads YYNGEE. The CDR3 here is CASSLDSGRSYNEQFF. Written as DNA, the CDR3 is TGTGCCAGCAGCTTGGATAGCGGGAGGTCATACAATGAGCAGTTCTTC.

The chain recombines TRBV11-2 with TRBJ2-3, with D tentatively TRBD2 (6 bases). Germline CDR1 reads SGHAT; CDR2 reads FQNNGV. Trimming took off 0 bases at V and 4 bases at J, with 17 bases between the two ends. The CDR3 has 17 residues. Written as DNA, the CDR3 is TGTGCCAGCAGCTTAGATCTCGGGGCGGGACTTCCAGATACGCAGTATTTT. Its protein is CASSLDLGAGLPDTQYF.

The chain has TRBV15 and TRBJ2-4, with 14 nucleotides matching TRBD2. Germline CDR1 is LNHNV and CDR2 is YYDKDF (reference sequence). This CDR3 comprises 20 residues. V dropped 2 bases and J dropped 2; count of bases not matched to a gene: 11. The chain's CDR3 is CATSRPLGTSGSSSKNIQYF. The CDR3 nucleotides read TGTGCCACCAGCAGACCACTGGGGACTAGCGGGAGTAGTTCCAAAAACATTCAGTACTTC.

The chain employs TRBV5-1 and TRBJ2-1; D is unresolved. This CDR3 has 16 amino acids. Germline loops: CDR1 SGHRS, CDR2 YFSETQ. Trimming left V 3 bases short and J 0 bases short, with 13 bases between. Here the CDR3 DNA reads TGCGCCAGCAGCTGGAGTCAGTCCTTCTCCTACAATGAGCAGTTCTTC. This codes for CASSWSQSFSYNEQFF.

The chain combines TRBV6-6 with TRBJ2-5; a possible D gene is TRBD1 (7 bases). The CDR3 totals 13 residues. V was shortened by 6 bases and J by 5 bases, with 13 bases between the two germline ends. CDR1 MNHNY and CDR2 SVGAGI come from the germline V gene (reference sequence). The chain's CDR3 is CASRQGGLETQYF. CDR3 sequence (DNA): TGTGCCAGCAGGCAGGGGGGCCTGGAGACCCAGTACTTC.

The gene calls are TRBV4-1 and TRBJ1-1, with TRBD1 matching 7 bases. Germline CDR1 reads MGHRA; CDR2 reads YSYEKL. With 4 bases clipped from V and 3 bases from J, the junction kept 11 bases outside the gene matches. This CDR3 region has 16 residues. The CDR3: CASSRGGGYGYTEAFF. CDR3 sequence (DNA): TGCGCCAGCAGCCGAGGGGGCGGTTATGGGTACACTGAAGCTTTCTTT.

The chain is built from TRBV27 and TRBJ2-5; 10 bases map to TRBD2. This CDR3 spans 15 amino acids. V was pared by 8 bases and J by 5 bases, with 11 bases of the junction left unmatched. Germline lookup yields CDR1 MNHEY and CDR2 SMNVEV (reference sequence). The CDR3 nucleotides read TGTGCCAGCTCGCGGGGGAGCGGGAGGGGGGAGACCCAGTACTTC. Translation gives CASSRGSGRGETQYF.

In nucleotides, the CDR3 is TGCGCCAGCAGCCACCGGACAGGGGGCGCGGCAGATACGCAGTATTTT. Residues: CASSHRTGGAADTQYF. This chain joins TRBV4-1 and TRBJ2-3, with 11 bases matching TRBD1. The CDR3 sequence is 16 residues long. CDR1 and CDR2 from the germline V gene are MGHRA and YSYEKL. V lost 3 bases, J lost 4 bases, and 6 bases stayed unmatched.

This chain joins TRBV18 and TRBJ1-1; maybe TRBD1 (5 bases). Germline V gene data show CDR1 as KGHSH and CDR2 as LQKENI. The CDR3 is made up of 15 amino acids. V dropped 6 bases and J dropped 0 bases, with 14 bases sitting between them. The CDR3 DNA is TGTGCCAGCTCCGACAATCGACAGATGAACACTGAAGCTTTCTTT. Translating it yields CASSDNRQMNTEAFF. Based on the CDR3 plus reference TRBV18 and TRBJ1-1, the full variable domain is NAGVMQNPRHLVRRRGQEARLRCSPMKGHSHVYWYRQLPEEGLKFMVYLQKENIIDESGMPKERFSAEFPKEGPSILRIQQVVRGDSAAYFCASSDNRQMNTEAFFGQGTRLTVV.

J is TRBJ2-5 and V is TRBV9; 7 bases line up with TRBD2. From germline, CDR1 is SGDLS and CDR2 YYNGEE. The V gene end was trimmed by 1 base and the J gene end by 5 bases; junction bases not matched to a gene: 8. The CDR3 is made up of 15 amino acids. DNA for the CDR3: TGTGCCAGCAGCGTATCCGCGGGGGTTGGGGAGACCCAGTACTTC. Encoded protein: CASSVSAGVGETQYF. The full variable domain, rest sourced from reference TRBV9 and TRBJ2-5, is DSGVTQTPKHLITATGQRVTLRCSPRSGDLSVYWYQQSLDQGLQFLIQYYNGEERAKGNILERFSAQQFPDLHSELNLSSLELGDSALYFCASSVSAGVGETQYFGPGTRLLVL.

The chain couples TRBV4-1 to TRBJ2-3, with TRBD2 matching over 10 bases. The ends lost 1 base at V and 5 bases at J; junction bases unmatched: 9. The CDR3 covers 17 residues. Germline CDR1 and CDR2: MGHRA and YSYEKL. CDR3 sequence (DNA): TGCGCCAGCAGCCAAGGTCTGCTAGCGGGAGCCGGAGATACGCAGTATTTT. Translation: CASSQGLLAGAGDTQYF.

The chain combines TRBV9 with TRBJ2-2; 12 positions match TRBD2. CDR3 length equals 18 residues. Unmatched junction bases numbered 6, after V lost 3 bases and J lost 0 bases. CDR1 is SGDLS and CDR2 is YYNGEE in the germline V gene. The CDR3 loop is CASSDGTSGRPNTGELFF. CDR3 DNA: TGTGCCAGCAGCGACGGGACTAGCGGGCGGCCGAACACCGGGGAGCTGTTTTTT.

V gene TRBV6-1 combines with J gene TRBJ1-2; 9 bases fit TRBD1. The germline gives CDR1 MNHNS, CDR2 SASEGT. The CDR3 contains 14 residues. The V and J ends lost 8 bases and 5 bases, in that order; junction bases with no gene match: 9. The CDR3 reads CASLFTGGRYGYTF. CDR3 DNA sequence: TGTGCCAGCCTTTTTACAGGGGGCCGATATGGCTACACCTTC.

The gene calls are TRBV7-9 and TRBJ1-2, with D maybe TRBD1 (5 bases). CDR1 is SEHNR, CDR2 FQNEAQ, per germline (reference sequence). The CDR3 covers 15 residues. V dropped 3 bases and J dropped 10 bases, with 21 bases sitting between them. The CDR3 coding sequence is TGTGCCAGCAGCTTCCCGGGGCAGGGACTCTCAAACTACACCTTC. Its protein product is CASSFPGQGLSNYTF.

The chain uses TRBV5-6 and TRBJ2-1; tentatively, D is TRBD1 (6 bases). The V end lost 5 bases, the J end lost 3 bases, and 15 bases lay between the germline ends. CDR1 is SGHDT and CDR2 is YYEEEE in the germline V gene. The CDR3 is 15 residues long. CDR3 loop: CASSYDRTNYNEQFF. The CDR3 DNA is TGTGCCAGCAGTTACGACAGGACAAACTACAATGAGCAGTTCTTC.

The chain has TRBV4-2 and TRBJ1-1; D might be TRBD1 (5 bases). The CDR3 is 16 amino acids. V was pared by 1 base and J by 1 base, with 13 bases between. Per the germline V gene, CDR1 is LGHNA and CDR2 is YNFKEQ. Written as DNA, the CDR3 is TGTGCCAGCAGCCAAGGGCAGGGTCGGAGGAACACTGAAGCTTTCTTT. Translation gives CASSQGQGRRNTEAFF.

The rearrangement uses TRBV29-1 and TRBJ2-1; a possible D gene is TRBD1 (6 bases). CDR1 and CDR2 (germline): SQVTM, ANQGSEA. Deletions cut 0 bases from V and 2 bases from J, with 8 bases between. The CDR3 consists of 14 residues. CDR3 DNA: TGCAGCGTTGAAGATCGGGACACCTACAATGAGCAGTTCTTC. Its translation is CSVEDRDTYNEQFF.